The clone carrying this T cell receptor (beta chain) was picked up a small number of times. These data come from a study of OX40 agonist ivuxolimab in advanced cancers. As for the study in general: Ivuxolimab, an antibody that agonizes OX40 (CD134), was administered to the patients. All patients had ivuxolimab intravenously every 2 weeks at 0.01 to 10 mg/kg.

Germline CDR1 is SEHNR and CDR2 is FQNEAQ (reference sequence). The V end lost 3 bases, the J end lost 4 bases, and 13 bases lay between the germline ends. The CDR3 runs 14 residues. Using immunoSEQ multiplex PCR, the repertoire was profiled, and TCRdb retains in-frame clones only, with some absent. This sample yields around 80,000 clones, of which around nine tenths are seen a single time; roughly 0.33% belongs to the top ten. With autoimmune disease history or systemic immunosuppression, patients were excluded. The source was CD4+ or CD8+ T cells sorted from blood, collected in a trial of the OX40 agonist ivuxolimab. This sequence was found in an adult with an advanced solid tumor such as melanoma, head and neck, liver or kidney cancer. V and J are TRBV7-9 and TRBJ2-7; possible D gene TRBD1, 6 bases. The DNA of the CDR3 is TGTGCCAGCAGCTTCAGGGGTGCCGTGTACGAGCAGTACTTC. Translated, it gives CASSFRGAVYEQYF.